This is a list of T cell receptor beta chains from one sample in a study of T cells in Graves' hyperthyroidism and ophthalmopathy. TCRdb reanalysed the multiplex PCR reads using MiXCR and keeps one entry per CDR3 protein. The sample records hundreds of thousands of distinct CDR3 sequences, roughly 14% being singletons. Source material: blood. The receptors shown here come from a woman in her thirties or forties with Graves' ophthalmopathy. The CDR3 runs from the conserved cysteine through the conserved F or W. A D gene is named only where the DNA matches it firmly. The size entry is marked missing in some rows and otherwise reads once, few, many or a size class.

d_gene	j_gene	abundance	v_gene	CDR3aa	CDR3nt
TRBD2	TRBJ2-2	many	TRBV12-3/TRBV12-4	CASSKRENTGELFF	TGTGCCAGCAGCAAGCGGGAGAACACCGGGGAGCTGTTTTTT
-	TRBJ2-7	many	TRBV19	CASSIDSFYEQYF	TGTGCCAGTAGTATTGACTCATTCTACGAGCAGTACTTC
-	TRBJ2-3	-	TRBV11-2	CASSLDLQAGALDTQYF	TGTGCCAGCAGCTTAGATTTGCAGGCAGGGGCCCTAGATACGCAGTATTTT
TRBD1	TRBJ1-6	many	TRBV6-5	CASSYGQGGSPLHF	TGTGCCAGCAGTTACGGACAGGGTGGTTCACCCCTCCACTTT
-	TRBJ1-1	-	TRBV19	CASKVGETNTEAFF	TGTGCCAGTAAAGTAGGGGAAACGAACACTGAAGCTTTCTTT
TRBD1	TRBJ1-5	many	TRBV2	CASAPSPGQGPQPQHF	TGTGCCAGCGCACCCTCCCCAGGACAGGGTCCTCAGCCCCAGCATTTT
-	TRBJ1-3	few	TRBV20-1	CSASDRFSGDTIYF	TGCAGTGCTAGCGACAGGTTCTCTGGAGACACCATATATTTT
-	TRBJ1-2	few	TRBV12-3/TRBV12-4	CASSSREDGYTF	TGTGCCAGCAGCTCCCGAGAGGATGGCTACACCTTC
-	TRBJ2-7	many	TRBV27	CASFETGTARAYEQYF	TGTGCCAGCTTTGAAACCGGGACCGCTCGGGCCTACGAGCAGTACTTC
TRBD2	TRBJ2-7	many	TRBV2	CASSLSRGGGSSYEQYF	TGTGCCAGCAGTTTATCGCGCGGTGGCGGGAGCTCCTACGAGCAGTACTTC
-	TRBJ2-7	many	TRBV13	CASSLGSGSLGYEQYF	TGTGCCAGCAGCTTAGGGTCTGGATCCCTGGGCTACGAGCAGTACTTC
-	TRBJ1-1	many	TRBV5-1	CASSLDFERNTEAFF	TGCGCCAGCAGCTTGGATTTTGAGAGGAACACTGAAGCTTTCTTT
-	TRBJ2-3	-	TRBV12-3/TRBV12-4	CASSLQVGPSTDTQYF	TGTGCCAGCAGTTTACAGGTGGGCCCTTCCACAGATACGCAGTATTTT
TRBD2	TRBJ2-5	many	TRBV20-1	CSASRTQGGSFQETQYF	TGCAGTGCTAGCCGGACCCAGGGCGGGAGTTTCCAAGAGACCCAGTACTTC
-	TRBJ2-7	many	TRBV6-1	CASSRPGRNSYEQYF	TGTGCCAGCAGCCGACCCGGCAGAAACTCCTACGAGCAGTACTTC
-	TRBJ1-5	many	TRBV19	CASRPNNQPQHF	TGTGCCAGTAGGCCCAACAATCAGCCCCAGCATTTT
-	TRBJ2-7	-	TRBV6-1	CASSEDFYRENYEQYF	TGTGCCAGCAGTGAAGACTTTTACAGGGAAAACTACGAGCAGTACTTC
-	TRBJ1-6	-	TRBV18	CASSPQASPLHF	TGTGCCAGCTCACCCCAAGCATCACCCCTCCACTTT
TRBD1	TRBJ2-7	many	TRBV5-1	CASSSSGTGSPAGLYEQYF	TGCGCCAGCAGCTCATCCGGGACAGGTTCCCCTGCGGGCCTCTACGAGCAGTACTTC
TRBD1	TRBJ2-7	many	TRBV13	CASSLGQGVIYEQYF	TGTGCCAGCAGCTTAGGACAGGGGGTCATCTACGAGCAGTACTTC
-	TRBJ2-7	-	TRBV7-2	CASKAAGTYEQYF	TGTGCCAGCAAGGCAGCCGGGACCTACGAGCAGTACTTC
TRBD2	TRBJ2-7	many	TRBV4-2	CASSQDGLADVEQYF	TGTGCCAGCAGCCAAGATGGACTAGCGGACGTAGAGCAGTACTTC
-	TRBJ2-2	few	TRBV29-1	CSVTLVNTGELFF	TGCAGCGTTACTTTGGTAAACACCGGGGAGCTGTTTTTT
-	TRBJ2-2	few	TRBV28	CASSFLQSSGELFF	TGTGCCAGCAGTTTTTTACAGTCATCGGGGGAGCTGTTTTTT
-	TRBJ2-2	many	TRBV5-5	CASSLGPSALGGELFF	TGTGCCAGCAGCTTGGGTCCTAGCGCTCTTGGCGGGGAGCTGTTTTTT
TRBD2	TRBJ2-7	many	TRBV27	CASSERTSATSSYEQYF	TGTGCCAGCAGTGAGAGGACTAGCGCTACTAGCTCCTACGAGCAGTACTTC
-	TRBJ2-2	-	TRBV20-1	CSARDISGKLFF	TGCAGTGCTAGAGACATCTCAGGGAAGCTGTTTTTT
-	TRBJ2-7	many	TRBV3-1	CASSRIMSSYEQYF	TGTGCCAGCAGCCGTATTATGAGCTCCTACGAGCAGTACTTC
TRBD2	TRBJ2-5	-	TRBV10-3	CAISSSGSQETQYF	TGTGCCATCAGTAGTAGCGGGAGTCAAGAGACCCAGTACTTC
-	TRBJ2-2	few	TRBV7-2	CASSLQRPNTGELFF	TGTGCCAGCAGCTTACAGCGGCCCAACACCGGGGAGCTGTTTTTT
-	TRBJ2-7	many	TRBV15	CATSRVQGADSYEQYF	TGTGCCACCAGCAGAGTTCAAGGGGCGGATTCCTACGAGCAGTACTTC
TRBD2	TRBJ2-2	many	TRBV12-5	CASGLVLAYTGELFF	TGTGCTAGTGGTTTGGTACTAGCGTACACCGGGGAGCTGTTTTTT
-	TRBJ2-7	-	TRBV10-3	CAISATGSVMSEQYF	TGTGCCATCAGTGCGACAGGATCAGTCATGTCCGAGCAGTACTTC
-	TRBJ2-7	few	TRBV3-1	CASSPETQSYEQYF	TGTGCCAGCAGCCCTGAGACTCAATCCTACGAGCAGTACTTC
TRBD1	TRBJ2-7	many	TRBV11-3	CASSSGPGQARYEQYF	TGTGCCAGCAGCTCCGGGCCGGGACAGGCGAGGTACGAGCAGTACTTC
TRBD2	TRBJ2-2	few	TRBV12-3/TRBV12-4	CASSFPGLAGGTGELFF	TGTGCCAGCAGTTTCCCGGGACTAGCGGGAGGGACCGGGGAGCTGTTTTTT
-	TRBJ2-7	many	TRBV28	CASSLHRAYEQYF	TGTGCCAGCAGTTTGCACAGGGCCTACGAGCAGTACTTC
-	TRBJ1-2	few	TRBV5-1	CASSSGPGANYGYTF	TGCGCCAGCAGCTCAGGGCCGGGAGCTAACTATGGCTACACCTTC
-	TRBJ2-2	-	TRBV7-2	CASSSPGSTENRNTGELFF	TGTGCCAGCAGCTCCCCGGGAAGTACCGAAAACCGTAACACCGGGGAGCTGTTTTTT
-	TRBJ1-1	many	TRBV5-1	CASSLRNVNTEAFF	TGCGCCAGCAGTCTCAGGAACGTGAACACTGAAGCTTTCTTT
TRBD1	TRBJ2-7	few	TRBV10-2	CASSEWTGSNEQYF	TGCGCCAGCAGTGAATGGACAGGGTCCAACGAGCAGTACTTC